The clone carrying this TCR beta chain was seen repeatedly, ten times or more. Its target is unknown. The source of the sample is a study of identical twins. Only healthy Caucasians were included as donors. The CDR3 has 13 residues. Trimming left V 8 bases short and J 6 bases short, with 14 bases between. Points from the study as a whole: The more abundant beta clonotypes in cord blood had fewer insertions, and memory repertoires did not show this.

TCRdb independently ran MiXCR on the 5' RACE reads; one entry per CDR3 protein. This table holds roughly 350,000 distinct CDR3 sequences, around 9% found once. Sequenced: naive T cells sorted from blood. The chain couples TRBV12-3 or TRBV12-4 to TRBJ2-1; D gene uncertain. This receptor was obtained from a woman between 50 and 59 years old in good health. CDR3 protein: CASFRSLFNEQFF. CDR3 nucleotide sequence: TGTGCCAGCTTCCGTAGTCTATTCAATGAGCAGTTCTTC.